The TCR delta chain described here comes from a study of DNA immune sequencing with unique molecular identifiers (dated by TCRdb to 2018 to 2021). In the study overall: gammadelta T cells were enriched from buffy coats using immunomagnetic cell separation, and their genomic DNA was sequenced. Fluorescence-activated cell sorting was used to enrich gammadelta T cells from PBMC of some 10 healthy individuals. To compare enriched with non-enriched material, approximately 97 ng of enriched gammadelta T-cell DNA and around 1 ug of non-enriched PBMC DNA were sequenced. The study developed and validated an ultrasensitive DNA-based TRD repertoire sequencing method using PCR-introduced unique molecular identifiers. The method was validated on synthetic reference molecules and on blood samples from healthy individuals. Healthy individuals were used as donors, and sorted peripheral blood gammadelta T cells were profiled from roughly ten of these donors.

Trimming leaves V shorter by 0 bases and J shorter by 3 bases, with the junction holding 9 bases beyond the gene matches. The CDR3 measures 18 amino acids from cysteine to phenylalanine. Only the CDR3 DNA is retained, 54 bases long and in frame from the first base. Based on the germline V gene, the CDR1 and CDR2 sequences are GEAIGNYY and EKD. Preparation of the library involved multiplex PCR. Genomic DNA was amplified with a 32-plex assay using primers for all 8 TRDV and 4 TRDJ genes covering the CDR3. A 12-nucleotide UMI was attached over roughly 3 barcoding PCR cycles, and a second PCR was then run with Illumina adapter primers. AMPure XP beads were used to purify the libraries, and library quality was checked on a Fragment Analyzer using the HS NGS Fragment kit. The sequencing was run with an Illumina MiniSeq mid-output kit, including about 20% PhiX, and 150 cycles of paired-end reads. The source study handled its data this way. MIGEC version 1.2.9 was used to process reads, grouping reads by UMI and building error-corrected consensus sequences. Post-processing used modified VDJtools version 1.2.1 scripts and the tcR R package. For TCRdb, the public reads were processed anew by CATT, and duplicate DNA sequences were folded into one row. TCRdb, not the original authors, processed these V and J calls. The table for this sample lists about 5,200 delta-chain clones; approximately 10% of them were counted only once. The top ten clones comprise more than 45% of the sample.

Broader findings and caveats from the paper: Novel TRD sequences not targeted by the primers cannot be detected by the primer-based approach. TRDV2 paired with TRDJ1 was the most common TRD rearrangement among clonotypes in healthy donors. TRD repertoire diversity varied between healthy donors, with several donors highly oligoclonal where top 5 clonotypes exceeded half of productive molecules.

This clone was observed many times. Its antigen remains unidentified. The record has no base qualities; no much larger clone is one base away. This clonotype originated in a human donor in good health. The chain is assembled from TRDV2 and TRDJ1, with 13 central nucleotides matching TRDD3. Sequenced material: gamma-delta T cells enriched from blood buffy coat, or unenriched PBMCs (not recorded which). The DNA reads TGTGCCTGTGACACCGTTAATGACTGGGGGATACGTCCCGATAAACTCATCTTT. This encodes CACDTVNDWGIRPDKLIF.